This T cell receptor (beta chain) was profiled in a study of T cell responses to AZD1222 COVID-19 vaccine. The CDR3 has 15 residues. The ends lost 6 bases at V and 7 bases at J; junction bases unmatched: 11. The germline CDR1 and CDR2 sequences are MDHEN and SYDVKM. Second doses that came at about 4 or about 12 weeks were put together. Repertoires were generated with immunoSEQ multiplex PCR, while TCRdb's copy carries only in-frame clones and drops some. This sample has approximately 100,000 clones, with 80% to 90% found just once. The chain couples TRBV28 to TRBJ2-3; 9 bases match TRBD2. The starting material was peripheral blood, obtained 28 days after the second AZD1222 dose. The sequence derives from an adult who received the AZD1222 COVID-19 vaccine. The CDR3, as DNA: TGTGCCAGCAGCAAGACTAGCGGCAATATAAATACGCAGTATTTT. This codes for CASSKTSGNINTQYF.